This T cell receptor (beta chain) was profiled in a study of T cell repertoires in cytomegalovirus infection. Overall study: It was the public TCR beta signatures that indicated both CMV infection and matching HLA type.

Study outcomes and limitations: Pooled public TCR beta family frequency picked out CMV carriers with the relevant HLA. HLA-C-restricted CMV-specific TCR beta clonotypes were dominant in the ex vivo response.

TCRdb used MiXCR to reprocess the reads, holding one entry per CDR3 protein. Of about 680,000 distinct CDR3 sequences in the sample, roughly 24% are singletons; the top ten hold approximately 8.2%. The CDR3 contains 16 residues. Germline lookup yields CDR1 SEHNR and CDR2 FQNEAQ (reference sequence). V dropped 3 bases and J dropped 0; count of bases not matched to a gene: 5. This clonotype was detected a few times. As yet, its antigen is unknown. The sequenced sample was CD8+ T cells from PBMCs. The rearrangement links TRBV7-9 to TRBJ2-1; TRBD2 matches 7 bases. The source is a human donor in good health (CMV status not recorded). Some clones in this sample may be carry-over from other donors' samples. CDR3 in amino acids: CASSFGRGSSYNEQFF. CDR3 DNA: TGTGCCAGCAGCTTCGGGCGGGGGAGCTCCTACAATGAGCAGTTCTTC.